This T cell receptor (beta chain) appears in the sequencing data of a study of siplizumab effects on memory and regulatory T cells. As concerns this clone: What it binds is unknown.

The assay looked at about 100,000 TCR templates in each sample. Repertoires were generated with immunoSEQ multiplex PCR, while TCRdb's copy carries only in-frame clones and drops some. Of about 100,000 clones in the sample, about 91% were seen once. The germline V and J ends were trimmed by 4 bases and 1 base, with 10 bases remaining between them. The CDR3 totals 15 residues. Germline V gives CDR1 ENHRY, CDR2 SYGVKD. Overall study findings and caveats: Poor capture below about 10^-5 frequency left most alloreactive clones unmapped to unstimulated subsets. An assignable phenotype, naive or memory, was missing from roughly 78-96% of proliferating CD4+ or CD8+ clones. With siplizumab, cumulative frequency of CD4+ memory-derived alloreactive sequences dropped significantly.

The receptor was derived from a human donor in good health. The chain couples TRBV10-3 to TRBJ2-2; maybe TRBD2 (5 bases). Material: CD4+ T cells sorted from blood. CDR3 coding DNA: TGTGCCATCAGTGCGGACGGGGTGAACACCGGGGAGCTGTTTTTT. Its translation is CAISADGVNTGELFF.